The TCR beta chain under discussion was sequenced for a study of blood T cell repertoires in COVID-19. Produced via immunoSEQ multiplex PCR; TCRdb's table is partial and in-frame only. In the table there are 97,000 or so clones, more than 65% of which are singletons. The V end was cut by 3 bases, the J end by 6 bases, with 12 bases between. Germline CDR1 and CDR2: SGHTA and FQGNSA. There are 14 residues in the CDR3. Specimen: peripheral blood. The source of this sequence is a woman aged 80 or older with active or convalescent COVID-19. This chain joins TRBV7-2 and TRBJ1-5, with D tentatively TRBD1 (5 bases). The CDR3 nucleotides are TGTGCCAGCAGCTTTATCAGGGTAGGTCAGCCCCAGCATTTT. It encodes CASSFIRVGQPQHF.